These 29 T cell receptor beta chains were all obtained from the same sample, sequenced in a study of blood T cell repertoires in COVID-19. TCRdb keeps only in-frame clones here, not all; method: immunoSEQ multiplex PCR. This sample has more than 110,000 clones; almost 90% occur once, and the top ten carry over 9.5%. Material: peripheral blood. The source of these receptors is a man in his forties or fifties with active or convalescent COVID-19.

The chain uses TRBV28 and TRBJ1-2; TRBD1 agrees at 7 bases. Germline CDR1 is MDHEN and CDR2 is SYDVKM. V lost 6 bases to trimming and J lost 5 bases; unmatched junction nucleotides: 6. This CDR3 contains 13 residues. CDR3: CASSITGEYGYTF. Here the CDR3 DNA reads TGTGCCAGCAGCATAACAGGGGAATATGGCTACACCTTC.

The CDR3 here is CATSARPSGSSPDTQYF. The CDR3 nucleotides are TGTGCCACCAGTGCCCGGCCTAGCGGGAGTAGCCCAGATACGCAGTATTTT. V and J are TRBV24-1 and TRBJ2-3; 10 nucleotides match TRBD2. CDR1 KGHDR and CDR2 SFDVKD come from the germline V gene. The CDR3 extends over 17 amino acids. J gave up 4 bases and V 5 bases, and 11 bases lay outside the gene matches.

The chain employs TRBV6-6 and TRBJ2-5; TRBD1 matches at 10 bases. Trimming took 2 bases from V and 5 from J; bases not matched to a gene: 5. Germline CDR1 reads MNHNY; CDR2 reads SVGAGI (reference sequence). The CDR3 loop spans 15 amino acids. The CDR3 region has the DNA TGTGCCAGCAGTTACCCGACAGGGGGCGGGGAGACCCAGTACTTC. It specifies CASSYPTGGGETQYF.

This chain uses TRBV25-1 with TRBJ2-6; D gene uncertain. The V gene lost 5 bases and the J gene lost 2 bases, with 19 bases spanning the gap. The CDR3 extends over 18 amino acids. In germline, CDR1 is MGHDK, CDR2 SYGVNS. CDR3 in DNA: TGTGCCAGCAGTTTTCCCGGGTCACAAGCCACTGGGGCCAACGTCCTGACTTTC. This codes for CASSFPGSQATGANVLTF.

V usage is TRBV27 and J usage is TRBJ2-3; 9 nucleotides line up with TRBD1. V lost 5 bases, J lost 0 bases, and 9 bases stayed unmatched. This CDR3 comprises 17 residues. Per the germline V gene, CDR1 is MNHEY and CDR2 is SMNVEV (reference sequence). The CDR3 spells CASSPGTGISSTDTQYF. The CDR3 DNA reads TGTGCCAGCAGTCCAGGGACAGGGATCTCTAGCACAGATACGCAGTATTTT.

The chain links TRBV19 to TRBJ2-2, with D possibly TRBD1 on 6 matching bases. V dropped 3 bases and J dropped 2 bases, with 13 bases sitting between them. The CDR3 sequence is 16 residues long. Germline V gene sequence: CDR1 LNHDA, CDR2 SQIVND (reference sequence). In DNA, the CDR3 is TGTGCCAGTAGTATCAGGGCCAGGGGAAACACCGGGGAGCTGTTTTTT. It codes for CASSIRARGNTGELFF.

This rearrangement joins TRBV5-5 to TRBJ2-1; 9 nucleotides align to TRBD2. V shed 2 bases, J shed 9 bases, and the junction held 9 bases outside the gene matches. Germline CDR1 is SGHKS and CDR2 is YYEKEE (reference sequence). The CDR3 spans 15 residues. Written as DNA, the CDR3 is TGTGCCAGCAGCTTATTCTCTACTAGCGGGCGTGAGCAGTTCTTC. Amino acids: CASSLFSTSGREQFF.

J is TRBJ1-5 and V is TRBV2, with D maybe TRBD1 (6 bases). The CDR3 is 14 residues long. Looked up from germline, CDR1 is SNHLY and CDR2 is FYNNEI. Trimming pared 6 bases from V and 0 bases from J, leaving 9 bases between. The CDR3 sequence: CASRGDNSNQPQHF. The CDR3, as DNA: TGTGCCAGCAGGGGGGACAATAGCAATCAGCCCCAGCATTTT. The complete variable domain, with remaining parts taken from reference TRBV2 and TRBJ1-5, reads EPEVTQTPSHQVTQMGQEVILRCVPISNHLYFYWYRQILGQKVEFLVSFYNNEISEKSEIFDDQFSVERPDGSNFTLKIRSTKLEDSAMYFCASRGDNSNQPQHFGDGTRLSIL.

This chain joins TRBV7-9 and TRBJ2-7; D possibly corresponds to TRBD1 (5 bases). Trimming removed 5 bases from V and 0 bases from J, with 14 bases in between. Germline CDR1 reads SEHNR; CDR2 reads FQNEAQ (reference sequence). CDR3 length equals 15 residues. Here the CDR3 reads CASSATATLSYEQYF. The CDR3 nucleotides are TGTGCCAGCAGCGCGACAGCTACCCTCTCCTACGAGCAGTACTTC. The whole variable domain, filled in from reference TRBV7-9 and TRBJ2-7, reads DTGVSQNPRHKITKRGQNVTFRCDPISEHNRLYWYRQTLGQGPEFLTYFQNEAQLEKSRLLSDRFSAERPKGSFSTLEIQRTEQGDSAMYLCASSATATLSYEQYFGPGTRLTVT.

The chain links TRBV27 to TRBJ1-1; 7 bases align to TRBD1. Germline CDR1 MNHEY, CDR2 SMNVEV (reference sequence). The junction had 6 bases not matched to a gene; V was cut back by 3 bases and J by 2 bases. The CDR3 loop spans 15 amino acids. CDR3 sequence (DNA): TGTGCCAGCAGTTTGACCGGGACAGCTAACACTGAAGCTTTCTTT. Translating gives CASSLTGTANTEAFF.

The V and J genes are TRBV29-1 and TRBJ2-7, with 8 bases aligning to TRBD2. Unmatched junction bases numbered 6, after V lost 6 bases and J lost 5 bases. Germline loops: CDR1 SQVTM, CDR2 ANQGSEA. The CDR3 contains 12 residues. For the CDR3, the DNA is TGCAGCGTCCGGGGGGGGACTGACGAGCAGTACTTC. Translation gives CSVRGGTDEQYF.

The chain links TRBV5-1 to TRBJ2-2, with TRBD1 matching 8 bases. Germline loops: CDR1 SGHRS, CDR2 YFSETQ. V shed 4 bases and J 6 bases; nucleotides not matched to a gene: 8. The CDR3 has 15 residues. The CDR3 DNA reads as TGCGCCAGCAGCCTAAGGACAGGGCATGCCGGGGAGCTGTTTTTT. This gives the protein CASSLRTGHAGELFF.

V usage is TRBV9 and J usage is TRBJ2-7; 9 bases fit TRBD1. Germline V lookup: CDR1 SGDLS, CDR2 YYNGEE. The CDR3 extends over 16 amino acids. Trimming removed 3 bases from V and 0 bases from J; junction bases left unmatched: 7. The CDR3 DNA follows: TGTGCCAGCAGCGCGAGATCGGGACAGGGCTCCTACGAGCAGTACTTC. It is translated as CASSARSGQGSYEQYF.

J is TRBJ2-5 and V is TRBV7-2; D is ambiguous. The CDR3 has 15 amino acids. The V gene lost 1 base and the J gene lost 1 base, with 10 bases spanning the gap. Looked up from germline, CDR1 is SGHTA and CDR2 is FQGNSA. CDR3 in DNA: TGTGCCAGCAGCTTAGGGAGTGTAAGCCAAGAGACCCAGTACTTC. Translating it yields CASSLGSVSQETQYF.

J is TRBJ2-1 and V is TRBV11-1; 15 nucleotides agree with TRBD2. Germline values: CDR1 SGHAT, CDR2 FQDESV (reference sequence). This CDR3 has 16 amino acids. With V trimmed by 7 bases and J by 8 bases, 9 bases remained unmatched. CDR3 DNA: TGTGCCAGCACCCCCCCGGGACTAGCGGGAGGCTATGAGCAGTTCTTC. Translation: CASTPPGLAGGYEQFF.

The chain links TRBV19 to TRBJ2-3; TRBD2 matches at 9 bases. The CDR3 consists of 18 residues. Germline CDR1 reads LNHDA; CDR2 reads SQIVND (reference sequence). J was trimmed by 2 bases and V by 1 base; bases with no gene match: 10. CDR3 sequence: CASSIVPPGLAFTDTQYF. CDR3 DNA: TGTGCCAGTAGTATAGTTCCCCCGGGACTAGCTTTCACAGATACGCAGTATTTT.

This sequence joins TRBV5-1 and TRBJ1-4, with D hard to call. The germline V and J ends were trimmed by 4 bases and 4 bases, with 14 bases remaining between them. Looked up from germline, CDR1 is SGHRS and CDR2 is YFSETQ. The CDR3 loop spans 15 amino acids. CDR3 sequence (DNA): TGCGCCAGCAGCCGGTCCGGGGAGAATAATGAAAAACTGTTTTTT. Its translation is CASSRSGENNEKLFF.

The chain uses TRBV21-1 and TRBJ2-4; the D call in the table, TRBD1, was not verified against the DNA. TRBV21-1 is marked as a pseudogene. The CDR3 is 15 residues long. CDR3 bases: TGTGCCAGCAGCGAGACACCCGTAGCCAAAAACATTCAGTACTTC. It encodes CASSETPVAKNIQYF.

The chain recombines TRBV5-1 with TRBJ2-1; 10 bases agree with TRBD2. V was pared by 0 bases and J by 9 bases, with 9 bases of the junction left unmatched. CDR1 is SGHRS, CDR2 YFSETQ, per germline. The CDR3 covers 16 residues. The CDR3 DNA follows: TGCGCCAGCAGCTTGGGGGGTCTAGCGGGAGTGGTTGAGCAGTTCTTC. Translation: CASSLGGLAGVVEQFF.

This chain uses TRBV6-1 with TRBJ1-1; D may be TRBD1 (6 bases). The germline V gene has CDR1 MNHNS and CDR2 SASEGT. V lost 2 bases to trimming and J lost 3 bases, with 16 bases between them. The length of the CDR3 is 16 residues. In nucleotides, the CDR3 is TGTGCCAGCAGTGAACTTGGGGGCAGGGTGCACACTGAAGCTTTCTTT. It encodes CASSELGGRVHTEAFF.

The rearrangement joins TRBV5-5 to TRBJ2-5; perhaps TRBD1 as D (6 bases). V was cut by 4 bases and J by 3 bases, with 16 bases left in between. Germline loops: CDR1 SGHKS, CDR2 YYEKEE (reference sequence). CDR3 length: 15 amino acids. CDR3 nucleotide sequence: TGTGCCAGCAGCGACACCGGGACACCCAAAGAGACCCAGTACTTC. It codes for CASSDTGTPKETQYF. The full variable domain, rest sourced from reference TRBV5-5 and TRBJ2-5, is DAGVTQSPTHLIKTRGQQVTLRCSPISGHKSVSWYQQVLGQGPQFIFQYYEKEERGRGNFPDRFSARQFPNYSSELNVNALLLGDSALYLCASSDTGTPKETQYFGPGTRLLVL.

This chain links TRBV18 with TRBJ2-5, with TRBD1 matching 7 bases. There are 14 residues in the CDR3. The germline V gene has CDR1 KGHSH and CDR2 LQKENI. Trimming removed 6 bases from V and 5 bases from J; junction bases left unmatched: 9. DNA for the CDR3: TGTGCCAGCTCGCCGGACAGGCTGGCGGAGACCCAGTACTTC. This translates into CASSPDRLAETQYF.

The genes are TRBV27 and TRBJ2-2; 7 nucleotides match TRBD1. V was pared by 0 bases and J by 4 bases, with 5 bases of the junction left unmatched. The CDR3 totals 16 residues. Per the germline V gene, CDR1 is MNHEY and CDR2 is SMNVEV (reference sequence). The CDR3 DNA reads TGTGCCAGCAGTTTATCCCGGACAGGAGCCACCGGGGAGCTGTTTTTT. Protein sequence: CASSLSRTGATGELFF.

V and J are TRBV5-1 and TRBJ1-6; maybe TRBD1 (6 bases). Trimming pared 0 bases from V and 0 bases from J, leaving 10 bases between. CDR3 length: 17 amino acids. Germline CDR1 reads SGHRS; CDR2 reads YFSETQ. CDR3: CASSLEGQSSYNSPLHF. The CDR3 coding sequence is TGCGCCAGCAGCTTGGAGGGACAAAGCTCCTATAATTCACCCCTCCACTTT.

The chain joins TRBV2 to TRBJ2-1; a possible D gene is TRBD2 (5 bases). V lost 4 bases and J 7 bases, leaving 11 bases between the germline ends. The CDR3 has 13 residues. CDR1 and CDR2 (germline): SNHLY, FYNNEI. CDR3 residues: CASSAGEGNEQFF. CDR3 coding DNA: TGTGCCAGCAGTGCAGGAGAGGGAAATGAGCAGTTCTTC.

The chain has TRBV27 and TRBJ2-7; D is uncertain. Germline CDR1 reads MNHEY; CDR2 reads SMNVEV (reference sequence). V gave up 6 bases and J gave up 1 base, with 19 bases separating them. The CDR3 is made up of 16 amino acids. CDR3 DNA sequence: TGTGCCAGCAGCTTGGGCCTTTTGTCTATTTCCTACGAGCAGTACTTC. Encoded protein: CASSLGLLSISYEQYF.

The chain employs TRBV9 and TRBJ2-7, with 10 bases identical to TRBD2. The CDR3 totals 16 residues. J gave up 4 bases and V 0 bases, and 7 bases lay outside the gene matches. Germline assignment: CDR1 SGDLS and CDR2 YYNGEE. The CDR3 reads CASSVGWASGSYEQYF. The CDR3 DNA sequence: TGTGCCAGCAGCGTAGGTTGGGCTAGCGGGAGTTACGAGCAGTACTTC.

The chain carries TRBV6-5 and TRBJ1-1; D unclear. Germline V CDR1 and CDR2: MNHEY, SVGAGI. Trimming took off 4 bases at V and 2 bases at J, with 14 bases between the two ends. The length of the CDR3 is 15 residues. CDR3 amino acids: CASSSWREGNTEAFF. The CDR3, as DNA: TGTGCCAGCAGTTCCTGGAGGGAAGGCAACACTGAAGCTTTCTTT.

V and J are TRBV10-2 and TRBJ1-5; a possible D gene is TRBD1 (5 bases). The V gene lost 5 bases and the J gene lost 2 bases, with 13 bases spanning the gap. This CDR3 is 15 amino acids long. From germline, CDR1 is WSHSY and CDR2 SAAADI. The CDR3 region is CASSPPGVGNQPQHF. The DNA for the CDR3 is TGCGCCAGCAGTCCCCCGGGGGTAGGCAATCAGCCCCAGCATTTT.